The entry below describes one T cell receptor (beta chain). This sample was taken from a study of OX40 agonist ivuxolimab in advanced cancers. Germline loops: CDR1 SGHRS, CDR2 YFSETQ. The V end was cut by 1 base, the J end by 1 base, with 10 bases between. The CDR3 spans 15 residues. Assay used: immunoSEQ multiplex PCR; TCRdb lists only in-frame clones, some missing. The sample lists just over 80,000 clones; 70% to 90% were seen once. J is TRBJ2-3 and V is TRBV5-1; a weak D match, TRBD1 (6 bases). The specimen was CD4+ or CD8+ T cells sorted from blood, collected in a trial of the OX40 agonist ivuxolimab. The source of this sequence is an adult with an advanced solid tumor such as melanoma, head and neck, liver or kidney cancer. The CDR3 coding sequence is TGCGCCAGCAGCTTGATGGGGGCTCGCACAGATACGCAGTATTTT. Its translation is CASSLMGARTDTQYF.